Below are 32 T cell receptor beta chains sequenced from a single sample in a study of cytomegalovirus exposure and HLA in healthy donors. With 60 Vbeta and 13 Jbeta primers, the PCR was carried out. The data were produced by immunoSEQ multiplex PCR, yet TCRdb's version contains in-frame clones alone and is incomplete. Found here are roughly 150,000 clones, roughly 73% of them singletons; the top ten hold 11%. Sequencing used PBMCs. These receptors all stem from a man aged 18 to 29 in good health and CMV-seropositive.

The rearrangement joins TRBV10-2 to TRBJ2-5, with a weak D call TRBD2 (7 bases). CDR1 is WSHSY, CDR2 SAAADI, per germline. The V end was cut by 11 bases, the J end by 4 bases, with 32 bases between. There are 18 residues in the CDR3. The CDR3 nucleotides read TGCGCCCGCCCGGAGCGGGACAAGAGGGTAAGACGAGGAGAGACCCAGTACTTC. Protein sequence: CARPERDKRVRRGETQYF.

The chain couples TRBV4-2 to TRBJ2-3; 7 positions agree with TRBD2. CDR3 length: 16 amino acids. Germline CDR1 reads LGHNA; CDR2 reads YNFKEQ. The ends lost 6 bases at V and 6 bases at J; junction bases unmatched: 15. The CDR3 DNA reads TGTGCCAGCAGTCACCAGCGACTAGCCCTCGGGGATACGCAGTATTTT. It specifies CASSHQRLALGDTQYF.

The chain uses TRBV29-1 and TRBJ1-2, with D possibly matching TRBD1 (5 bases). With 4 bases removed from V and 4 bases from J, the gap between germline ends came to 7 bases. The CDR3 loop spans 11 amino acids. Germline CDR1 is SQVTM and CDR2 is ANQGSEA. The CDR3 nucleotides read TGCAGCGTTGCAGGGATCTATGGCTACACCTTC. Protein: CSVAGIYGYTF.

The genes are TRBV9 and TRBJ2-5; 8 nucleotides line up with TRBD1. The assigned J gene may be wrong: the sequence end matches TRBJ2-7 better. The germline V gene encodes CDR1 SGDLS and CDR2 YYNGEE. There are 16 residues in the CDR3. The CDR3 nucleotides read TGTGCCAGCAGCGTAGGGGACAGGCCCGACTCCTACGAGCAGTACTTC. Amino acid sequence: CASSVGDRPDSYEQYF.

The J gene is TRBJ2-3, the V gene TRBV27; TRBD2 aligns across 14 bases. Germline V gene sequence: CDR1 MNHEY, CDR2 SMNVEV (reference sequence). The CDR3 is 16 amino acids. Trimming took 5 bases from V and 6 from J; bases not matched to a gene: 7. The CDR3 region has the DNA TGTGCCAGCAGTCCCGGGACTAGCGGGAGAGGCGATACGCAGTATTTT. It is translated as CASSPGTSGRGDTQYF.

This clone is a singleton in its sample. The chain uses TRBV9 and TRBJ1-3; 8 nucleotides line up with TRBD1. With 0 bases clipped from V and 0 bases from J, the junction kept 8 bases outside the gene matches. Germline CDR1 reads SGDLS; CDR2 reads YYNGEE. CDR3 length equals 18 residues. The CDR3 DNA follows: TGTGCCAGCAGCGTAGGTGACAGGGGAAGGGGCTCTGGAAACACCATATATTTT. Its protein product is CASSVGDRGRGSGNTIYF.

V usage is TRBV5-4 and J usage is TRBJ2-3, with 11 bases that match TRBD2. The germline CDR1 and CDR2 sequences are SGHNT and YYREEE (reference sequence). The length of the CDR3 is 20 residues. Trimming took 4 bases from V and 1 from J; bases not matched to a gene: 17. In DNA form, the CDR3 reads TGTGCCAGCAGCCCAGAGTTAGGGCTAGCGGGAGGAGGGGGCACAGATACGCAGTATTTT. It is translated as CASSPELGLAGGGGTDTQYF.

The genes are TRBV28 and TRBJ1-5, with TRBD1 matching over 9 bases. The CDR3 runs to 18 residues. V shed 4 bases and J 1 base; nucleotides not matched to a gene: 11. CDR1 is MDHEN and CDR2 is SYDVKM in the germline V gene. The CDR3 reads CASSWDRVAVESNQPQHF. CDR3 sequence (DNA): TGTGCCAGCAGTTGGGACAGGGTGGCTGTGGAGAGCAATCAGCCCCAGCATTTT.

V and J are TRBV2 and TRBJ2-7; perhaps TRBD2 as D (7 bases). This CDR3 has 14 amino acids. Germline CDR1 reads SNHLY; CDR2 reads FYNNEI. The V end lost 4 bases, the J end lost 2 bases, and 12 bases lay between the germline ends. CDR3 in DNA: TGTGCCAGCAGTGCTCCCGGGGGGCCCTACGAGCAGTACTTC. Translation: CASSAPGGPYEQYF.

The chain combines TRBV15 with TRBJ1-5; D gene uncertain. Germline V gives CDR1 LNHNV, CDR2 YYDKDF (reference sequence). Trimming stripped 4 bases from V and 4 bases from J, with 5 bases between. CDR3 length: 12 residues. Written as DNA, the CDR3 is TGTGCCACCAGCAACACGAATCAGCCCCAGCATTTT. Translated: CATSNTNQPQHF. The variable domain in full, completed from reference TRBV15 and TRBJ1-5, reads DAMVIQNPRYQVTQFGKPVTLSCSQTLNHNVMYWYQQKSSQAPKLLFHYYDKDFNNEADTPDNFQSRRPNTSFCFLDIRSPGLGDTAMYLCATSNTNQPQHFGDGTRLSIL.

The sample holds a few counts of this clone. The chain joins TRBV14 to TRBJ1-2, with 8 bases fitting TRBD1. Germline assignment: CDR1 SGHDN and CDR2 FVKESK. Germline trimming cut 4 bases from V and 2 bases from J; bases unmatched to any gene: 6. The CDR3 loop spans 15 amino acids. The CDR3 DNA reads as TGTGCCAGCAGCCCGCAGGGGGCCCTGAACTATGGCTACACCTTC. Protein: CASSPQGALNYGYTF. The complete variable domain, with remaining parts taken from reference TRBV14 and TRBJ1-2, reads EAGVTQFPSHSVIEKGQTVTLRCDPISGHDNLYWYRRVMGKEIKFLLHFVKESKQDESGMPNNRFLAERTGGTYSTLKVQPAELEDSGVYFCASSPQGALNYGYTFGSGTRLTVV.

The chain has TRBV6-1 and TRBJ2-1; no reliable D call. CDR1 is MNHNS, CDR2 SASEGT, per germline. Trimming stripped 1 base from V and 0 bases from J, with 13 bases between. There are 17 residues in the CDR3. The CDR3 spells CASSEGLARSSYNEQFF. The CDR3 nucleotides are TGTGCCAGCAGTGAAGGATTGGCAAGGAGCTCCTACAATGAGCAGTTCTTC.

This clone was seen only once. The chain carries TRBV16 and TRBJ2-3, with a weak D call TRBD1 (6 bases). Germline CDR1 reads KGHSY; CDR2 reads FQNENV. The CDR3 has 16 residues. V lost 2 bases, J lost 3 bases, and 15 bases lay in between. The CDR3 spells CASSQAPQGSTDTQYF. CDR3 nucleotide sequence: TGTGCCAGCAGCCAAGCTCCGCAGGGGTCGACAGATACGCAGTATTTT.

CDR3 in amino acids: CASSDRFGLSFF. The CDR3 nucleotides read TGTGCCAGCAGTGATAGGTTCGGACTATCTTTCTTT. V gene TRBV2 combines with J gene TRBJ1-1; D is undetermined. Trimming shortened V by 3 bases and J by 12 bases, and 14 bases separated the two germline ends. CDR1 is SNHLY and CDR2 is FYNNEI in the germline V gene. This CDR3 has 12 amino acids.

This clone has just a few counts. V gene TRBV6-5 combines with J gene TRBJ2-1; 9 positions agree with TRBD2. Trimming removed 6 bases from V and 7 bases from J; junction bases left unmatched: 10. Germline values: CDR1 MNHEY, CDR2 SVGAGI. CDR3 length: 15 residues. The CDR3 reads CASRLAGEGQNEQFF. The CDR3 DNA follows: TGTGCCAGCAGATTAGCGGGAGAAGGCCAAAATGAGCAGTTCTTC.

V usage is TRBV9 and J usage is TRBJ2-1, with TRBD2 matching over 11 bases. The V and J ends lost 2 bases and 7 bases, in that order; junction bases with no gene match: 8. CDR3 length: 16 residues. Looked up from germline, CDR1 is SGDLS and CDR2 is YYNGEE. The CDR3 nucleotides are TGTGCCAGCAGCGTCTCTCCATGGACTAGCGGGAATGAGCAGTTCTTC. This codes for CASSVSPWTSGNEQFF.

The genes are TRBV11-3 and TRBJ2-6; D is perhaps TRBD1 (6 bases). V shed 3 bases and J shed 3 bases, with 9 bases lying between them. Looked up from germline, CDR1 is SGHNT and CDR2 is YENEEA. The CDR3 is 15 amino acids. CDR3 amino acids: CASSFTGFGANVLTF. The CDR3 DNA is TGTGCCAGCAGCTTCACAGGGTTTGGGGCCAACGTCCTGACTTTC.

This sequence joins TRBV6-1 and TRBJ2-3; TRBD2 aligns across 7 bases. The CDR3 has 15 residues. V lost 6 bases, J lost 2 bases, and 8 bases stayed unmatched. Germline V lookup: CDR1 MNHNS, CDR2 SASEGT. The CDR3 sequence is CASRYVREITDTQYF. The CDR3 nucleotides are TGTGCCAGCAGGTACGTGCGGGAGATCACAGATACGCAGTATTTT.

The chain uses TRBV27 and TRBJ2-7; 9 bases align to TRBD1. The CDR3 sequence is 17 residues long. The ends lost 1 base at V and 3 bases at J; junction bases unmatched: 10. Germline V gene sequence: CDR1 MNHEY, CDR2 SMNVEV (reference sequence). CDR3 in DNA: TGTGCCAGCAGTTTATTGCCCAGGACAGGGGCGATCTACGAGCAGTACTTC. The encoded protein is CASSLLPRTGAIYEQYF.

The chain links TRBV21-1 to TRBJ2-5; the DNA was not used to check the table's D call, TRBD2. TRBV21-1 is assigned pseudogene status. The CDR3 consists of 16 residues. CDR3 sequence (DNA): TGTGCCAGCAGCAAAGATAAGGCGGGCCGGTGGGTGACCCAGTACTTC. Its translation: CASSKDKAGRWVTQYF.

The genes are TRBV28 and TRBJ1-2, with a tentative D call TRBD1 (5 bases). CDR3 length: 14 residues. Germline V CDR1 and CDR2: MDHEN, SYDVKM. Trimming stripped 3 bases from V and 3 bases from J, with 11 bases between. The CDR3 DNA reads as TGTGCCAGCAGTTTTCAGGGTCTAGACTATGGCTACACCTTC. This codes for CASSFQGLDYGYTF.

CDR3 amino acids: CASSPLDISGANVLTF. The CDR3 DNA reads as TGTGCCAGCTCACCATTAGACATCTCGGGGGCCAACGTCCTGACTTTC. The chain uses TRBV18 and TRBJ2-6; D uncertain. This CDR3 region has 16 residues. Trimming removed 2 bases from V and 4 bases from J, with 12 bases in between. The germline gives CDR1 KGHSH, CDR2 LQKENI. Complete variable domain (other parts from reference TRBV18 and TRBJ2-6): NAGVMQNPRHLVRRRGQEARLRCSPMKGHSHVYWYRQLPEEGLKFMVYLQKENIIDESGMPKERFSAEFPKEGPSILRIQQVVRGDSAAYFCASSPLDISGANVLTFGAGSRLTVL.

The chain is built from TRBV10-2 and TRBJ2-7, with 8 bases matching TRBD2. CDR1 and CDR2 from the germline V gene are WSHSY and SAAADI. There are 13 residues in the CDR3. Germline trimming cut 4 bases from V and 6 bases from J; bases unmatched to any gene: 5. CDR3 DNA: TGCGCCAGCAGTGTCTTAGCGGGACGCGAGCAGTACTTC. This translates into CASSVLAGREQYF.

V gene TRBV5-1 combines with J gene TRBJ2-2, with D possibly TRBD2 on 6 matching bases. CDR1 and CDR2 from the germline V gene are SGHRS and YFSETQ. The CDR3 covers 15 residues. Trimming pared 1 base from V and 4 bases from J, leaving 11 bases between. In DNA form, the CDR3 reads TGCGCCAGCAGCTTGTTGGGGGGTAGCACCGGGGAGCTGTTTTTT. It is translated as CASSLLGGSTGELFF.

The chain uses TRBV4-1 and TRBJ2-1; D perhaps matches TRBD2 (6 bases). Trimming took 1 base from V and 4 from J, leaving 14 bases between them. Germline-derived CDR1 and CDR2 are MGHRA and YSYEKL. This CDR3 is 16 amino acids long. CDR3 residues: CASSQADGSWYNEQFF. CDR3 nucleotides: TGCGCCAGCAGCCAAGCCGACGGGAGTTGGTACAATGAGCAGTTCTTC.

This clone was seen a few times. The chain has TRBV28 and TRBJ1-4; D is uncertain. The CDR3 runs 14 residues. Deletions cut 1 base from V and 0 bases from J, with 3 bases between. Germline V gives CDR1 MDHEN, CDR2 SYDVKM. In DNA, the CDR3 is TGTGCCAGCAGTTTATCCACAACTAATGAAAAACTGTTTTTT. Translating gives CASSLSTTNEKLFF.

J is TRBJ2-7 and V is TRBV11-2; TRBD2 is a possible D gene (6 bases). Germline V gene lookup returns CDR1 SGHAT and CDR2 FQNNGV. The CDR3 contains 15 residues. V dropped 4 bases and J dropped 6 bases, with 19 bases sitting between them. CDR3 sequence (DNA): TGTGCCAGCAGCTATCCGGGACTCCGTTCGGGCGAGCAGTACTTC. Translated: CASSYPGLRSGEQYF.

CDR3 DNA: TGTGCCAGCAGCTTGTGGGGGACAGCCTGGGATACGCAGTATTTT. Protein: CASSLWGTAWDTQYF. This chain uses TRBV7-2 with TRBJ2-3, with 7 bases aligning to TRBD1. V shed 3 bases and J 6 bases; nucleotides not matched to a gene: 9. Germline CDR1 is SGHTA and CDR2 is FQGNSA. This CDR3 has 15 amino acids. Full variable domain (rest looked up from reference TRBV7-2 and TRBJ2-3): GAGVSQSPSNKVTEKGKDVELRCDPISGHTALYWYRQSLGQGLEFLIYFQGNSAPDKSGLPSDRFSAERTGGSVSTLTIQRTQQEDSAVYLCASSLWGTAWDTQYFGPGTRLTVL.

The chain joins TRBV27 to TRBJ2-2, with TRBD1 matching over 7 bases. Trimming cost V 2 bases and J 3 bases; bases outside gene matches: 3. This CDR3 has 15 residues. Germline lookup yields CDR1 MNHEY and CDR2 SMNVEV (reference sequence). The DNA of the CDR3 is TGTGCCAGCAGTTTAAGTACAGGGGACACCGGGGAGCTGTTTTTT. Amino acid sequence: CASSLSTGDTGELFF.

The rearrangement uses TRBV15 and TRBJ1-2; the D gene is possibly TRBD1 (6 bases). The V end was cut by 0 bases, the J end by 2 bases, with 10 bases between. The CDR3 has 15 amino acids. The V gene's germline CDR1 is LNHNV and CDR2 YYDKDF (reference sequence). CDR3 sequence: CATSRESGANYGYTF. The DNA of the CDR3 is TGTGCCACCAGCAGAGAGTCAGGGGCGAACTATGGCTACACCTTC.

This chain links TRBV5-4 with TRBJ2-2; the match to TRBD2 covers 11 bases. The CDR3 covers 18 residues. The J segment lost 4 bases and the V segment lost 1 base, leaving 9 bases of the junction unmatched. The V gene's germline CDR1 is SGHNT and CDR2 YYREEE (reference sequence). CDR3 nucleotides: TGTGCCAGCAGCTTGCCCGGGACTAGCGGAAGTATCACCGGGGAGCTGTTTTTT. Amino acids: CASSLPGTSGSITGELFF.

CDR3 nucleotides: TGTGCCAGCAGCTTGGCTGGAGGTCCCAAAAACATTCAGTACTTC. Translating it yields CASSLAGGPKNIQYF. The V and J genes are TRBV5-6 and TRBJ2-4; D is possibly TRBD2 (5 bases). This CDR3 is built from 15 residues. V lost 0 bases to trimming and J lost 2 bases, with 9 bases between them. Germline V gene data show CDR1 as SGHDT and CDR2 as YYEEEE.